Each of the 5 T cell receptor beta chains below was sequenced from the same sample in a study of blood T cell repertoires in COVID-19. Using immunoSEQ multiplex PCR, the repertoire was profiled, and TCRdb retains in-frame clones only, with some absent. The sample includes about 150,000 clones, 60% to 85% of them seen just once. The sequenced sample consisted of peripheral blood. These TCRs come from an elderly man with acute or convalescent COVID-19.

The sample holds one count of this clone. The chain combines TRBV6-2 or TRBV6-3 with TRBJ2-7; 10 nucleotides match TRBD1. V shed 5 bases, J shed 5 bases, and the junction held 9 bases outside the gene matches. This CDR3 has 15 amino acids. The germline V gene encodes CDR1 MNHEY and CDR2 SVGEGT. CDR3 sequence reads: CASSPRGTGAHEQYF. The CDR3 nucleotides read TGTGCCAGCAGTCCGCGCGGGACAGGGGCACACGAGCAGTACTTC.

This clone was found a few times. This chain joins TRBV6-6 and TRBJ2-7; 8 bases fit TRBD1. The germline gives CDR1 MNHNY, CDR2 SVGAGI (reference sequence). Trimming cost V 7 bases and J 5 bases; bases outside gene matches: 10. The CDR3 has 14 amino acids. CDR3 sequence (DNA): TGTGCCAGCACCCCTTCGGACAGGGCAAACGAGCAGTACTTC. Amino acid sequence: CASTPSDRANEQYF.

This clone was seen once. The chain employs TRBV24-1 and TRBJ2-7; TRBD2 aligns across 8 bases. The V and J ends lost 3 bases and 0 bases, in that order; junction bases with no gene match: 6. The CDR3 covers 16 residues. Germline CDR1 reads KGHDR; CDR2 reads SFDVKD. In nucleotides, the CDR3 is TGTGCCACCAGTGATCCCGGGGGGGGGAGCTCCTACGAGCAGTACGTC. Its translation: CATSDPGGGSSYEQYV.

The gene calls are TRBV7-9 and TRBJ1-1, with TRBD1 as a possible D gene (6 bases). The length of the CDR3 is 15 residues. Trimming shortened V by 5 bases and J by 2 bases, and 15 bases separated the two germline ends. Germline V gives CDR1 SEHNR, CDR2 FQNEAQ (reference sequence). CDR3 residues: CASSRTYRDNTEAFF. DNA for the CDR3: TGTGCCAGCAGCCGCACTTACAGGGACAACACTGAAGCTTTCTTT.

This sequence joins TRBV3-1 (or the pseudogene TRBV3-2) and TRBJ1-3; TRBD1 might be the D (5 bases). The V and J ends lost 4 bases and 5 bases respectively, with 15 bases between them. This CDR3 is 15 amino acids long. Germline V gene sequence: CDR1 LGHDT, CDR2 YNNKEL (reference sequence). CDR3 loop: CASSLGQGTRNTIYF. DNA for the CDR3: TGTGCCAGCAGCCTCGGGCAGGGCACCCGAAACACCATATATTTT.